What follows is one TCR beta chain and its context. Which antigen it targets is not known. Per-base quality was not reported, and no clone a single base away is much larger than it. The data stem from a study of cytomegalovirus exposure and HLA in healthy donors (dated 2017 in TCRdb). Study-wide context: The 666 repertoires of the first cohort and the 110 or so validation repertoires were produced on the same platform, according to a later analysis. The study was designed to test whether signatures of past pathogen exposure could be identified by cataloging public T cell receptors. Along with the approximately 620-subject first cohort, a separate validation cohort of about 110 different subjects was used. To predict cytomegalovirus infection status, the study brought together high-throughput TCR immunosequencing, statistical association of individual TCRs with disease status, and machine learning. The paper's findings and limits, for the study overall: A total of 164 TCR beta chains were listed by the study as associated with cytomegalovirus. A later analysis lacked HLA typing for the validation cohort, so it scored co-occurrence in that cohort across all 110 or so repertoires. In a later analysis, TCRs clustered in the first cohort were found to also tend to co-occur in the 130 or so validation repertoires, with 90% to 95% of cluster scores above 0. Three of the identified cytomegalovirus-associated TCR beta chains were confirmed in vitro to be specific for cytomegalovirus antigens. Cytomegalovirus status was reported to be diagnosed by the classifier with high specificity and sensitivity in both the original and validation cohorts. The authors suggested that the approach could potentially be extended to other disease states and immunological phenotypes. Most TCR sequences were observed very rarely across donors, whereas some public TCRs were present in many individuals.

V lost 4 bases and J lost 5 bases; the stretch between them is 16 bases long. The germline V gene gives CDR1 as MGHRA and CDR2 as YSYEKL. The CDR3 spans 15 residues, from the cysteine through the phenylalanine. The entry retains the CDR3 DNA only, 45 bases that are in frame from base 1. Libraries were built with the immunoSEQ multiplex PCR assay. As for the authors' bioinformatics: To diagnose cytomegalovirus status from the catalog of TCR beta chain sequences, a statistical classification framework was built. In its TCRdb copy, this immuneACCESS table keeps in-frame sequences only and misses some clones. Where compared with another copy, unresolved V genes explain less than half of these, and the others have no known cause. V and J calls and clone size are those listed in that table; D and trimming were worked out from the DNA. Here the sample has about 280,000 clones; 65% to 90% occur a single time. More than 0.8% of the sample is taken by the ten largest.

Separate from the approximately 700-subject first cohort, the validation cohort of about 120 subjects was the group to which the donors belonged. In this chain, TRBV4-1 is recombined with TRBJ2-3; a tentative D call is TRBD1 (6 bases match). Sequenced sample: PBMCs. The origin of this receptor is a woman between 18 and 30 years old in good health and CMV-seronegative. The sequence in DNA is TGCGCCAGCAGCCGCCAAGGGACACCGGGAGATACGCAGTATTTT. The resulting protein is CASSRQGTPGDTQYF.